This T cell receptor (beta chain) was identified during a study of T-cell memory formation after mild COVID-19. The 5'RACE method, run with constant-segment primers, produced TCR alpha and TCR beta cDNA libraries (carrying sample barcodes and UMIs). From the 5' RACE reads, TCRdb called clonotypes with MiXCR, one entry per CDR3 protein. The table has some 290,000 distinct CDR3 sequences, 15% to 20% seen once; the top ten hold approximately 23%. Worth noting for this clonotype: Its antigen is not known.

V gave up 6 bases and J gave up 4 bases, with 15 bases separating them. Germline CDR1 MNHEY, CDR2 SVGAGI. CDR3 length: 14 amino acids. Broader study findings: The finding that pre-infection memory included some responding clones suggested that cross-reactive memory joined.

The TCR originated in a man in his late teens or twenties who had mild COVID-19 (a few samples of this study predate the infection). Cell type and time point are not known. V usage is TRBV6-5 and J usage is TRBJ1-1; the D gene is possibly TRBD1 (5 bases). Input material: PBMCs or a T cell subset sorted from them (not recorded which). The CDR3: CASSSTGGSTEAFF. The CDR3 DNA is TGTGCCAGCAGCTCTACTGGGGGGTCCACTGAAGCTTTCTTT.